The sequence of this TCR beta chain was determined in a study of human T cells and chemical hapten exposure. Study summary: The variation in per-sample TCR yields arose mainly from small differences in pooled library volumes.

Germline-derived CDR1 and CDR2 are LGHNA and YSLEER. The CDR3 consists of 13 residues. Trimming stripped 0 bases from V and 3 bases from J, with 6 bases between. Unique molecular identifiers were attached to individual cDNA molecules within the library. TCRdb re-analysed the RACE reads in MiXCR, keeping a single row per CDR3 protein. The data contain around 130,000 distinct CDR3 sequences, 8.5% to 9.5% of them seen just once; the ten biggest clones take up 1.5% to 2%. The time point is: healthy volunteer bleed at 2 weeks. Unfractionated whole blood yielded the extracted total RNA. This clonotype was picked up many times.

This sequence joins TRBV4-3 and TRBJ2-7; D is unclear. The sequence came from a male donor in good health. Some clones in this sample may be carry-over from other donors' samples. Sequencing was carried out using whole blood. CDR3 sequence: CASSQDVDYEQYF. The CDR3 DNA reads TGCGCCAGCAGCCAAGATGTGGACTACGAGCAGTACTTC.